The entry that follows covers one TCR beta chain sequence. This specimen belongs to a study of memory CD4+ T cells and cytomegalovirus serostatus. Libraries were prepared by immunoSEQ multiplex PCR; TCRdb keeps only in-frame clonotypes and omits some of them. The repertoire has about 41,000 clones, roughly three quarters of them found once; the top ten carry approximately 0.79%. The sort gate was single viable CD3+CD4+CD8-CD45RO+ cells for memory CD4+ T cells. The origin of this receptor is an adult in good health and CMV-seronegative. The specimen was memory CD4+ T cells from blood.

The CDR3: CATGLEDTIYF. Here the CDR3 DNA reads TGTGCCACTGGACTAGAGGACACCATATATTTT. This chain links TRBV10-3 with TRBJ1-3; no definite D call. The CDR3 is 11 residues long. V shed 10 bases and J shed 8 bases, with 12 bases lying between them. The germline gives CDR1 ENHRY, CDR2 SYGVKD.